This TCR beta chain was identified during a study of lymphopenia after photon versus proton radiotherapy. CDR3 length: 15 residues. CDR1 MNHNS and CDR2 SASEGT come from the germline V gene. With 6 bases removed from V and 2 bases from J, the gap between germline ends came to 15 bases. The method was immunoSEQ multiplex PCR; TCRdb's version includes in-frame clones alone and lacks a portion of them. The top ten clones hold approximately 2% of a sample with fewer than 50,000 clones, 85% of them seen once. The source was peripheral blood, collected from a patient treated with photon-based radiotherapy. The chain links TRBV6-1 to TRBJ2-3; weak D call: TRBD1 (6 bases). The receptor's source is a man aged 35 to 55 with gastric cancer. The CDR3 DNA reads as TGTGCCAGCAGAAGTCTAGACAGGTCCACAGATACGCAGTATTTT. This gives the protein CASRSLDRSTDTQYF.